The 3 T cell receptor beta chains below were found in one sample sequenced in a study of blood T cells in healthy people across ages. Combining a sample-barcoded 5' primer with a J-beta primer mix, a second PCR ran for about 7 to 12 cycles. MiXCR was run by TCRdb on the 5' RACE reads, yielding one entry per CDR3 protein. The sample contains around 1.5 million distinct CDR3 sequences, about 31% of which appear only once. Sequencing input: blood. Source of these receptors: a woman under 40 in good health.

This rearrangement joins TRBV6-1 to TRBJ1-2; D unclear. The germline V gene has CDR1 MNHNS and CDR2 SASEGT. CDR3 size: 14 residues. Trimming removed 2 bases at V and 8 bases at J, with 15 bases between. The CDR3 reads CASSERGVVRGYTF. The CDR3 region has the DNA TGTGCCAGCAGTGAACGGGGAGTGGTAAGAGGCTACACCTTC.

The chain's CDR3 is CASSGVWDTQYF. CDR3 nucleotides: TGTGCCAGCAGCGGCGTGTGGGATACGCAGTATTTT. The chain links TRBV9 to TRBJ2-3; D unresolved. Germline V gene lookup returns CDR1 SGDLS and CDR2 YYNGEE. The CDR3 spans 12 residues. V gave up 3 bases and J gave up 6 bases, with 8 bases separating them.

This chain uses TRBV5-1 with TRBJ2-3; 13 bases line up with TRBD2. Germline CDR1 reads SGHRS; CDR2 reads YFSETQ. CDR3 length: 15 amino acids. The junction had 4 bases not matched to a gene; V was cut back by 4 bases and J by 5 bases. CDR3 nucleotides: TGCGCCAGCAGCCTGGGACTAGCGGGGATAGATACGCAGTATTTT. Encoded protein: CASSLGLAGIDTQYF.